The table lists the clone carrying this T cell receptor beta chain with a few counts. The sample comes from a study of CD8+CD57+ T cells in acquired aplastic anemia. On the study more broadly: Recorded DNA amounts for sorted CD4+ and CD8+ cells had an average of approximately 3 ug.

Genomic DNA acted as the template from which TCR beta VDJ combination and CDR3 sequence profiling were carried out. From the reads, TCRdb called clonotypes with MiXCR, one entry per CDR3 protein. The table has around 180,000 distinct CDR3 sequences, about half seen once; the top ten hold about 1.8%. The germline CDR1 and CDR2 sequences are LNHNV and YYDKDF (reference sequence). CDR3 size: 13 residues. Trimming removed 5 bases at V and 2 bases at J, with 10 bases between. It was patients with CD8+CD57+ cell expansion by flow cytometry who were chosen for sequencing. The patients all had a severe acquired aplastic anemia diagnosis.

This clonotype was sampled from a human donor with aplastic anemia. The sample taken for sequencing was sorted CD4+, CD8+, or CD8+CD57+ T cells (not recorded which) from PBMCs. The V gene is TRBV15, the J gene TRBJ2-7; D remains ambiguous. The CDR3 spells CATSLSATYEQYF. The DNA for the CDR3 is TGTGCCACCAGCCTCAGTGCGACCTACGAGCAGTACTTC.